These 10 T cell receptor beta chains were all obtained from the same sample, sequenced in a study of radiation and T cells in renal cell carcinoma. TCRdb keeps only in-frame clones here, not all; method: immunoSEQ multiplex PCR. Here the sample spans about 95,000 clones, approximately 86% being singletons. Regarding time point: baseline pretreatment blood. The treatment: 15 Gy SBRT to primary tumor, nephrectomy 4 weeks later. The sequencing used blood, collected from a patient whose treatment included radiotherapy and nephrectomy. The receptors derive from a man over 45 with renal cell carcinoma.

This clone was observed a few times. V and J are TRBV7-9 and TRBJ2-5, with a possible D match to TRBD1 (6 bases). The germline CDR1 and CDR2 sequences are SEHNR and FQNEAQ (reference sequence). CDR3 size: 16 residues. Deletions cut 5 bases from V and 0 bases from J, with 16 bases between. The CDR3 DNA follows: TGTGCCAGCAGCCGCTGGACAGTTACCGACCAAGAGACCCAGTACTTC. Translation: CASSRWTVTDQETQYF.

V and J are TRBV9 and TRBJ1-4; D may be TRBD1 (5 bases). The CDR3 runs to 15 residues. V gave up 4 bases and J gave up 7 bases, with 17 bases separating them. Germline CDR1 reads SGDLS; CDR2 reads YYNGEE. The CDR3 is CASSPRWGEGEKLFF. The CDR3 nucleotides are TGTGCCAGCAGCCCGCGTTGGGGGGAAGGTGAAAAACTGTTTTTT.

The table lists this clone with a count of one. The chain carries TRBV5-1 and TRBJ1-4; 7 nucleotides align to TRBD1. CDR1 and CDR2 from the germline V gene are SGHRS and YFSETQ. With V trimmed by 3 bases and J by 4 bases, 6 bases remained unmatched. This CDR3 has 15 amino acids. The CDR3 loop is CASSSEQGYNEKLFF. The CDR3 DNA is TGCGCCAGCAGCTCGGAACAGGGGTATAATGAAAAACTGTTTTTT.

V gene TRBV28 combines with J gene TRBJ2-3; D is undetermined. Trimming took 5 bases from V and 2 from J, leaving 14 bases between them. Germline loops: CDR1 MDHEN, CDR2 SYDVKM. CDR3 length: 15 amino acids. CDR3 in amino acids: CASSKPQPYTDTQYF. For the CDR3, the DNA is TGTGCCAGCAGTAAGCCCCAACCATACACAGATACGCAGTATTTT.

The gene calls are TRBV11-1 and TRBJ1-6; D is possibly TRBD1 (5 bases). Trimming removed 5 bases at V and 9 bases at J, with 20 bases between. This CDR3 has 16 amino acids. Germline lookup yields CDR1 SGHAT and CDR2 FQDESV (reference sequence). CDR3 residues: CASSPRRGGDSSPLHF. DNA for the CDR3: TGTGCCAGCAGCCCAAGACGAGGAGGGGATAGTTCACCCCTCCACTTT. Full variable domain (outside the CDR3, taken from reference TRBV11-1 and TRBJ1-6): EAEVAQSPRYKITEKSQAVAFWCDPISGHATLYWYRQILGQGPELLVQFQDESVVDDSQLPKDRFSAERLKGVDSTLKIQPAELGDSAMYLCASSPRRGGDSSPLHFGNGTRLTVT.

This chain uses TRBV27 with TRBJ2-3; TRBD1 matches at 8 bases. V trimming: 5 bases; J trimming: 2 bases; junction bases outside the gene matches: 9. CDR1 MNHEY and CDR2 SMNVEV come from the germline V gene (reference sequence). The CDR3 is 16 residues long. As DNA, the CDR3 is TGTGCCAGCAGTAGGCCAGGGGGCCTAACCACAGATACGCAGTATTTT. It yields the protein CASSRPGGLTTDTQYF.

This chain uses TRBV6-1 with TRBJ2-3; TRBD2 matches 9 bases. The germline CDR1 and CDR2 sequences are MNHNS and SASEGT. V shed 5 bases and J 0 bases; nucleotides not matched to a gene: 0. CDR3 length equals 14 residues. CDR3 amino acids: CASSSGGSTDTQYF. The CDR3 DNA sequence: TGTGCCAGCAGTAGCGGGGGGAGCACAGATACGCAGTATTTT.

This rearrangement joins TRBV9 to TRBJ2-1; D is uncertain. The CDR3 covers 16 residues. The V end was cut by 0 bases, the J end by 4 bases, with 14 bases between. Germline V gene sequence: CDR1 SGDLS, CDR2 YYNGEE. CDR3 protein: CASSVVLSREYNEQFF. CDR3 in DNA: TGTGCCAGCAGCGTAGTTCTCAGTAGAGAGTACAATGAGCAGTTCTTC.

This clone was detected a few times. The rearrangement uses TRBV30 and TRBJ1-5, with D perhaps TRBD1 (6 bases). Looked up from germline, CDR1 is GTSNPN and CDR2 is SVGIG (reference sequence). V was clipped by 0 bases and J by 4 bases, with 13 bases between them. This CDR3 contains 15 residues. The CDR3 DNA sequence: TGTGCCTGGAGTGTACGGGGGCAGGGGAATCAGCCCCAGCATTTT. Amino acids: CAWSVRGQGNQPQHF. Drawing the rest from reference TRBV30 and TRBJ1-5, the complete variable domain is SQTIHQWPATLVQPVGSPLSLECTVEGTSNPNLYWYRQAAGRGLQLLFYSVGIGQISSEVPQNLSASRPQDRQFILSSKKLLLSDSGFYLCAWSVRGQGNQPQHFGDGTRLSIL.

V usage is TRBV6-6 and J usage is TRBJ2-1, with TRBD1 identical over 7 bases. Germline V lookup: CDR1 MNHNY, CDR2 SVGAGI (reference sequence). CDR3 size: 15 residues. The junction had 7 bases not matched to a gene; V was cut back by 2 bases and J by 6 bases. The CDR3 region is CASSYPTGQGNEQFF. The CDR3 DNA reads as TGTGCCAGCAGTTACCCGACAGGGCAGGGCAATGAGCAGTTCTTC.